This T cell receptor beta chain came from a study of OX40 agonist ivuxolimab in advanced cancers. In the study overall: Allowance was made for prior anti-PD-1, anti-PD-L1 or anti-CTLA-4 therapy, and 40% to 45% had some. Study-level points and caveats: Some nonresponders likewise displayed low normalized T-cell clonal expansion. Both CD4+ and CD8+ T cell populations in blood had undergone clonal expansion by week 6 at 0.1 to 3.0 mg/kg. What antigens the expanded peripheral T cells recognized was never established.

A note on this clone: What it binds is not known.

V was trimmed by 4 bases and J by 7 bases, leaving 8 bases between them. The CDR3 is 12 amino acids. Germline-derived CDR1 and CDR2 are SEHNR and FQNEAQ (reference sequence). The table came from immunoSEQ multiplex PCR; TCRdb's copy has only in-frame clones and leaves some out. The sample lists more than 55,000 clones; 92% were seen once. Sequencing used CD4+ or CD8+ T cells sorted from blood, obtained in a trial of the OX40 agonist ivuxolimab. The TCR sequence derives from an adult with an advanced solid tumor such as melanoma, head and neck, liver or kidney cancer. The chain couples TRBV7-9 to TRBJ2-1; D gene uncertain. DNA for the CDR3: TGTGCCAGCAGCTCCTACTGGAATGAGCAGTTCTTC. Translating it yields CASSSYWNEQFF.